This T cell receptor beta chain was captured in a study of regulatory T cells in long-lasting Graves disease (dated by TCRdb to the early 2020s). For context, the study as a whole: Antithyroid drugs had been taken for less than 3 months by newly diagnosed Graves' disease patients. Persistent Graves' disease patients were compared with newly diagnosed Graves' disease patients by peripheral blood TCR sequencing and RNA sequencing. The study took place in China and was registered as a clinical trial. TCR sequencing covered about 13 persistent and roughly 20 newly diagnosed Graves' disease patients, some 33 samples in total.

Clipping removes 6 bases from V and 8 bases from J, with 3 as the unmatched junction base count. CDR3 length: 12 amino acids, cysteine to phenylalanine. The sequence is cut down to CDR3 DNA, 36 bases in frame from base 1. The germline V gene encodes CDR1 MNHNS and CDR2 SASEGT. According to the study, the label for this sample's time point signals: newly diagnosed GD, antithyroid drugs for less than 3 months. RNA was extracted from PBMCs in TRIzol for both TCR sequencing and RNA sequencing. The diagnosis of Graves' disease was made according to American Thyroid Association guidelines. Patients were recruited from an endocrinology department in Xi'an, China. From each patient, approximately 9.9 milliliters of peripheral blood was collected into an EDTA anticoagulant tube. Ficoll Paque Plus density gradient separation was used to isolate PBMCs, and no further T cell sorting was performed. RNA quality was checked with an Agilent 2100 Bioanalyzer and agarose gel, and concentration with a NanoDrop 2000.

Libraries were built with multiplex PCR. The sequencer listed for this sample is Illumina HiSeq 4000. iRepertoire HTBI primers and Arm-PCR amplification of CDR3 regions were used to construct TCR beta libraries. Before sequencing, the PCR products underwent gel purification. Per the source publication's procedure: Gene usage analysis of CDR3 amino acid clonotypes relied on the approximately 60 TRBV and 14 TRBJ segments identified across samples. COPE and FqMerger were used to merge filtered high-quality paired reads into contigs. BLAST was used to align contigs to IMGT TRBV, TRBD and TRBJ reference genes, and CDR3 was defined according to IMGT. Highly expanded clones were defined as clonotypes with a frequency above 0.1%. Repertoire diversity was measured by Shannon entropy, and V-J evenness by the Gini coefficient. Clonotypes shared by more than one individual were considered public. The public sequencing data were trimmed at Q25 with fastp and processed into clonotypes with MiXCR by TCRdb, which kept only in-frame beta chains. Rows with a matching CDR3 protein are joined into one entry that keeps the most common DNA and genes. TCRdb's processing, not the authors' own work, is the source of the V and J calls. The sample contains about 380,000 distinct CDR3 sequences, around 16% of them found a single time. The ten top clones hold about 20% of the sample.

About this clonotype itself: Which antigen it targets is not known. No per-base quality is available; no much larger clone lies one base away.

What the authors observed across the whole study: Lower TCR Shannon entropy and fewer highly expanded clones were observed in persistent Graves' disease patients than in newly diagnosed patients, which suggested clonal expansion. As a limitation, the authors acknowledged that the small sample size may reduce accuracy. Persistent disease showed preferential use of TRBV28, TRBJ1-2 and TRBJ2-5, whereas newly diagnosed disease favored TRBV20-1 and TRBJ2-1. Persistent patients shared more public clonotypes among themselves (around 2,800) than newly diagnosed patients did (approximately 970). Sequencing and analysis were restricted to the TCR beta chain. Peripheral blood alone was examined, since thyroid tissue, which constituted the primary lesion, could not be accessed.

Sequencing was performed on peripheral blood mononuclear cells (PBMCs), taken at new diagnosis, from a patient treated with antithyroid drugs. The chain couples TRBV6-1 to TRBJ2-1, with 8 central nucleotides matching TRBD2. The source is a female donor with Graves disease. The DNA sequence is as follows: TGTGCCAGCAGGTCGGGGGGGGATGAGCAGTTCTTC. Its protein is CASRSGGDEQFF.